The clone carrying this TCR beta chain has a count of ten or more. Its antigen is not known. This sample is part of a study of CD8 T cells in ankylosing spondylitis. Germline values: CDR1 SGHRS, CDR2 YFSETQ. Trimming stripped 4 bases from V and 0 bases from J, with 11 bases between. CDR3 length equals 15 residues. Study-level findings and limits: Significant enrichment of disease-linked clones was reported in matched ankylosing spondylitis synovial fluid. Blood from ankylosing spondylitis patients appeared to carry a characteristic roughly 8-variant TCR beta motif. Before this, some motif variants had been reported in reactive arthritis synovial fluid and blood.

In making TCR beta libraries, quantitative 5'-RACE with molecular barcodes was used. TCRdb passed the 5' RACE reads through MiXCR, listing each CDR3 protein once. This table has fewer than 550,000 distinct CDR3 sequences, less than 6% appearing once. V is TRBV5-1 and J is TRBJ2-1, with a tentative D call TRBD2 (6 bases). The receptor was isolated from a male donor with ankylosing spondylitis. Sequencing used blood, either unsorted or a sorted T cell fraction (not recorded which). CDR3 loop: CASSVEGGSYNEQFF. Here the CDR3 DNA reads TGCGCCAGCAGCGTGGAGGGAGGCTCCTACAATGAGCAGTTCTTC.